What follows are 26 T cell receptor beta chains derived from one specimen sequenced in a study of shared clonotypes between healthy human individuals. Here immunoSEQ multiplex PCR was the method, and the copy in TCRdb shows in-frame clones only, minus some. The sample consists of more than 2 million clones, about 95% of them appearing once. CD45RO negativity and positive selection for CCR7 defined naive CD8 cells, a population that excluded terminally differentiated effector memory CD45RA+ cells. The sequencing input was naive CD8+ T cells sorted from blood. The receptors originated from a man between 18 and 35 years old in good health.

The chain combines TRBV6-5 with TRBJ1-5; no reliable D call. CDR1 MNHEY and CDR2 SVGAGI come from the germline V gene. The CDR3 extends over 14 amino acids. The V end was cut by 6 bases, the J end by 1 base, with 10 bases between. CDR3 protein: CASRPGISNQPQHF. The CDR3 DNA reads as TGTGCCAGCAGGCCGGGGATAAGCAATCAGCCCCAGCATTTT.

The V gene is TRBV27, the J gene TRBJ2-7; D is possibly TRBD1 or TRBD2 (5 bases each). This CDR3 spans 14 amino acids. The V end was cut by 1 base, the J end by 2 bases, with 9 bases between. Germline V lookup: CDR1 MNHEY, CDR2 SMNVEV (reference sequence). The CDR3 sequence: CASSLLGTPYEQYF. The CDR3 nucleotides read TGTGCCAGCAGTTTATTGGGGACCCCCTACGAGCAGTACTTC.

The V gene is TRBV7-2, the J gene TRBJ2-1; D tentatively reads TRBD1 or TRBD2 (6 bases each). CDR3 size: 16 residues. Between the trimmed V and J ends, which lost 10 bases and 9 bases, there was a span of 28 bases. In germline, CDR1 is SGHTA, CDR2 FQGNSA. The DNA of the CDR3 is TGTGCCACACTTAGATCAAACAGGGACGGGGGACCTGAGCAGTTCTTC. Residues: CATLRSNRDGGPEQFF. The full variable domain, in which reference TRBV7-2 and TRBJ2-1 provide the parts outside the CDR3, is GAGVSQSPSNKVTEKGKDVELRCDPISGHTALYWYRQSLGQGLEFLIYFQGNSAPDKSGLPSDRFSAERTGGSVSTLTIQRTQQEDSAVYLCATLRSNRDGGPEQFFGPGTRLTVL.

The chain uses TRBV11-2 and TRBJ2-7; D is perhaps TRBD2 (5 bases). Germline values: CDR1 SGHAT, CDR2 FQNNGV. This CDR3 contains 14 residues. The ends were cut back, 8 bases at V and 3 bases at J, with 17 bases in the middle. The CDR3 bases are TGTGCCAGCGCCTATTACGCGGGTCACTACGAGCAGTACTTC. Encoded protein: CASAYYAGHYEQYF.

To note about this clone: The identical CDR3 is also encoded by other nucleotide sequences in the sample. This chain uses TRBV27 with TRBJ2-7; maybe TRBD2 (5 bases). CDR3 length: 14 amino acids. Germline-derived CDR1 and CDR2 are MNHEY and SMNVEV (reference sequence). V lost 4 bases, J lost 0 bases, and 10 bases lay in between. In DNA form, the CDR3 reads TGTGCCAGCAGTTACTCCGGGGTCTCCTACGAGCAGTACTTC. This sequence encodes CASSYSGVSYEQYF.

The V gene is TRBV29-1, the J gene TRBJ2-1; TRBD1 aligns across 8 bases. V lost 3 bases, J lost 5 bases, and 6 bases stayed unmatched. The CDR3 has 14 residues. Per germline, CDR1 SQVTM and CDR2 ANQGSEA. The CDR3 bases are TGCAGCGTTGATCCCGGACAGGGAAACAATGAGCAGTTCTTC. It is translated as CSVDPGQGNNEQFF.

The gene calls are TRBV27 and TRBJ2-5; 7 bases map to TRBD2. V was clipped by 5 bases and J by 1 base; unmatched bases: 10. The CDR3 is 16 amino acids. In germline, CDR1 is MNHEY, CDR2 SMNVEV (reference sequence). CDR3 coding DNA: TGTGCCAGCAGTCCCTATACGGGGGGTGGCCAAGAGACCCAGTACTTC. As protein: CASSPYTGGGQETQYF.

The CDR3 DNA is TGCGCCAGCAGCCCTATCGGAGGGGAATGGACTAATGAAAAACTGTTTTTT. Its translation is CASSPIGGEWTNEKLFF. The rearrangement uses TRBV5-1 and TRBJ1-4; a possible D gene is TRBD1 (5 bases). The germline gives CDR1 SGHRS, CDR2 YFSETQ. CDR3 length: 17 amino acids. V lost 4 bases and J lost 2, with 18 bases in between.

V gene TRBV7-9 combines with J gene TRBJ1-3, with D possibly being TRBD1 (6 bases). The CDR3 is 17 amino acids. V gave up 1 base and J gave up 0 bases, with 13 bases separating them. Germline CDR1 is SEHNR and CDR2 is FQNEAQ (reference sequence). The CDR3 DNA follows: TGTGCCAGCAGCTTAGGAGGGACACACTACTCTGGAAACACCATATATTTT. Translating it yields CASSLGGTHYSGNTIYF.

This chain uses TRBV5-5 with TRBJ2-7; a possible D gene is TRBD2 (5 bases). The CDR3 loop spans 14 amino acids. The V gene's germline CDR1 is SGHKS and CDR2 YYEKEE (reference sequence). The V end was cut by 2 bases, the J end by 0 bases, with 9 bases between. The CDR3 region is CASSFLGSSYEQYF. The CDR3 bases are TGTGCCAGCAGCTTTCTGGGGAGCTCCTACGAGCAGTACTTC.

CDR3 nucleotide sequence: TGTGCCAGTAGTAATACGGAGGCAGGGTTTTTTTACGAGCAGTACTTC. This gives the protein CASSNTEAGFFYEQYF. This chain uses TRBV19 with TRBJ2-7; TRBD1 or TRBD2 may be the D gene (5 bases each). V lost 4 bases to trimming and J lost 4 bases, with 20 bases between them. This CDR3 is built from 16 residues. Germline CDR1 is LNHDA and CDR2 is SQIVND (reference sequence).

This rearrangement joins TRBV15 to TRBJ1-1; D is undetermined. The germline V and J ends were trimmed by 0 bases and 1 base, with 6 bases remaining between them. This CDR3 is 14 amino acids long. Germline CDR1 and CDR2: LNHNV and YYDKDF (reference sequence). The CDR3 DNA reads TGTGCCACCAGCAGAGACGCCGGGAACACTGAAGCTTTCTTT. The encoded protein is CATSRDAGNTEAFF.

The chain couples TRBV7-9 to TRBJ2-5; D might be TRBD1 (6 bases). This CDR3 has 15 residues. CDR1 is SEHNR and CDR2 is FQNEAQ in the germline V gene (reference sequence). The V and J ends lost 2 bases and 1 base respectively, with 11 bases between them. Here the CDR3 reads CASSLPEGVQETQYF. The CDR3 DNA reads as TGTGCCAGCAGCTTACCTGAGGGGGTCCAAGAGACCCAGTACTTC. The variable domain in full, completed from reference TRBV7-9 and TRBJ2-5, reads DTGVSQNPRHKITKRGQNVTFRCDPISEHNRLYWYRQTLGQGPEFLTYFQNEAQLEKSRLLSDRFSAERPKGSFSTLEIQRTEQGDSAMYLCASSLPEGVQETQYFGPGTRLLVL.

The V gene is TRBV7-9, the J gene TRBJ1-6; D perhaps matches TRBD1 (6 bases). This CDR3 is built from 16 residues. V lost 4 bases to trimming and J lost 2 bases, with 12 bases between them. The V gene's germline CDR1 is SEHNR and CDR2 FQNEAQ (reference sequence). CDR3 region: CASSSNREAYNSPLHF. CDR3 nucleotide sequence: TGTGCCAGCAGCTCTAACAGGGAGGCCTATAATTCACCCCTCCACTTT.

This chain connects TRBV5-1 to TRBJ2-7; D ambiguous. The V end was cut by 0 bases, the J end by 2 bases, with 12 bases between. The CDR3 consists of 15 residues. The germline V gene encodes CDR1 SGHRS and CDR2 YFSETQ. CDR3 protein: CASSLVQATTYEQYF. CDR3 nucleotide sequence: TGCGCCAGCAGCTTGGTTCAGGCTACCACCTACGAGCAGTACTTC.

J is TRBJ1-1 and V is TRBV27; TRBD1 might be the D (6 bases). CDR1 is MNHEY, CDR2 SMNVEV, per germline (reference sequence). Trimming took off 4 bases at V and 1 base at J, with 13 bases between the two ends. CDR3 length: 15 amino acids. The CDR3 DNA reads TGTGCCAGCAGTTGGCAGGGGCCATCGAACACTGAAGCTTTCTTT. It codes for CASSWQGPSNTEAFF.

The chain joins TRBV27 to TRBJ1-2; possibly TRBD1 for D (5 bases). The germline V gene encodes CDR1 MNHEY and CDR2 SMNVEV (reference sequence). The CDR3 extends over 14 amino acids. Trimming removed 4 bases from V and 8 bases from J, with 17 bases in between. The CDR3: CASSSQSGPGGYTF. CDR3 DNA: TGTGCCAGCAGTTCCCAATCAGGGCCCGGGGGCTACACCTTC.

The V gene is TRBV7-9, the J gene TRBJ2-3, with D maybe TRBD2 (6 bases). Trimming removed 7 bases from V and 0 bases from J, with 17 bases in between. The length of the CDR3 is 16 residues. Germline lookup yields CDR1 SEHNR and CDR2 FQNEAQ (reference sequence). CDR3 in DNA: TGTGCCAGCACAGACCGGGACTCAAGTAGCACAGATACGCAGTATTTT. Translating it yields CASTDRDSSSTDTQYF.

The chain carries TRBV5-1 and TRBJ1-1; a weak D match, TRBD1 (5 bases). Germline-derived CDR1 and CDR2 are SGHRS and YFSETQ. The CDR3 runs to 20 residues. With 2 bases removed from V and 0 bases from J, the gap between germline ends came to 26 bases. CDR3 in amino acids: CASSFGDITTRDWVNTEAFF. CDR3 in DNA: TGCGCCAGCAGCTTCGGGGATATTACGACCCGGGACTGGGTGAACACTGAAGCTTTCTTT.

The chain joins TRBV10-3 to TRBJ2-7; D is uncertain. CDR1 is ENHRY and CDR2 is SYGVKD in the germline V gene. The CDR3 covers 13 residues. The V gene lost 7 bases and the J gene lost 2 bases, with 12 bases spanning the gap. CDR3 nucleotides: TGTGCCATCACTGACACAGAAACCTACGAGCAGTACTTC. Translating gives CAITDTETYEQYF.

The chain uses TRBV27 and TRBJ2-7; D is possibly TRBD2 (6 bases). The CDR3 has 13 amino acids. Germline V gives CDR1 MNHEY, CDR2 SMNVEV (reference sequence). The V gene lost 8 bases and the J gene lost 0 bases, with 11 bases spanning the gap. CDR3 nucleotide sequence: TGTGCCAGCTCGGGGGTTAACTCCTACGAGCAGTACTTC. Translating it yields CASSGVNSYEQYF.

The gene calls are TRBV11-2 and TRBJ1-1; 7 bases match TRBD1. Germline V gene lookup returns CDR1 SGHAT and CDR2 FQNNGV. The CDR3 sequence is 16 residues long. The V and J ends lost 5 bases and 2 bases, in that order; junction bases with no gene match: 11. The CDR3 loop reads CASSPLAGQPNTEAFF. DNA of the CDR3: TGTGCCAGCAGCCCCCTCGCGGGACAGCCAAACACTGAAGCTTTCTTT.

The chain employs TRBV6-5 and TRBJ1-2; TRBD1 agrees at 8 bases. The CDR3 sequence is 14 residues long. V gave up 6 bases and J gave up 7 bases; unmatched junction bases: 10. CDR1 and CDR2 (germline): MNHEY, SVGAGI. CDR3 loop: CASSPTGESFGYTF. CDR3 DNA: TGTGCCAGCAGCCCGACAGGGGAGTCTTTTGGCTACACCTTC.

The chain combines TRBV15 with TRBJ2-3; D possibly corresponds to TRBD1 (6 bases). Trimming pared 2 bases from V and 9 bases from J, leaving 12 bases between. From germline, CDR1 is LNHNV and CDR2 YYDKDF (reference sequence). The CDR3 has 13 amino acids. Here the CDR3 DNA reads TGTGCCACCAGCAGACCCCCAGGGGAGACGCAGTATTTT. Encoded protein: CATSRPPGETQYF. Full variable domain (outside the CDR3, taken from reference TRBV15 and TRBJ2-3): DAMVIQNPRYQVTQFGKPVTLSCSQTLNHNVMYWYQQKSSQAPKLLFHYYDKDFNNEADTPDNFQSRRPNTSFCFLDIRSPGLGDTAMYLCATSRPPGETQYFGPGTRLTVL.

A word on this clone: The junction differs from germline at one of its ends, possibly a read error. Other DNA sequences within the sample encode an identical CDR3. The CDR3 sequence: CASSDLDRDDDTQYF. In DNA, the CDR3 is TGCGCCAGCAGTGATCTAGACAGGGATGACGATACGCAGTATTTT. The genes are TRBV25-1 and TRBJ2-3; 7 bases align to TRBD1. The CDR3 covers 15 residues. Germline CDR1 and CDR2: MGHDK and SYGVNS.

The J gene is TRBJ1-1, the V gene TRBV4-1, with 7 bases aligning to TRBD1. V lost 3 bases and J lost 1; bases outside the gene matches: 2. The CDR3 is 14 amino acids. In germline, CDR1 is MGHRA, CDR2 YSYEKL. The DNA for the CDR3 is TGCGCCAGCAGCCACGGGACAGAGAACACTGAAGCTTTCTTT. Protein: CASSHGTENTEAFF.